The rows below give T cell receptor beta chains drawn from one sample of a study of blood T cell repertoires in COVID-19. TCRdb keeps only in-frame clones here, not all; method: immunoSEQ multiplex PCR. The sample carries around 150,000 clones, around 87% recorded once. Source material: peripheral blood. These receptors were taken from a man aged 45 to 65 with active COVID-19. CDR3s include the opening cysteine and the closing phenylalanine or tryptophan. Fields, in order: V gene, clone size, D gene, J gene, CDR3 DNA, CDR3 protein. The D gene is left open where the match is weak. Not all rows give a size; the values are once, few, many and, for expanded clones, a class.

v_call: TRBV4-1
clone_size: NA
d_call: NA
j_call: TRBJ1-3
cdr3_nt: TGCGCCAGCAGCCAAGATCCAGGGTTCTCTGGAAACACCATATATTTT
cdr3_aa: CASSQDPGFSGNTIYF

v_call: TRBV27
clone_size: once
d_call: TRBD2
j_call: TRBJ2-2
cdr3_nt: TGTGCCAGCAGTCCCGCCGGGGAGGCGGGGGGTTACACCGGGGAGCTGTTTTTT
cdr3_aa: CASSPAGEAGGYTGELFF

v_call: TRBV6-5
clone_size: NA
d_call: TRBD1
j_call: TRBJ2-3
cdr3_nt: TGTGCCAGCAGGCCCCGGGACAGGGTGGGCGATACGCAGTATTTT
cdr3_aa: CASRPRDRVGDTQYF

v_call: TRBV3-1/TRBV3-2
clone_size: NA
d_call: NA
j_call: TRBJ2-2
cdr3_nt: TGTGCCAGCAGCCAGTTTGGCGGGGCGTACACCGGGGAGCTGTTTTTT
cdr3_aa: CASSQFGGAYTGELFF

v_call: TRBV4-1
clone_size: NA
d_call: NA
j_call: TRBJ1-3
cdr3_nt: TGCGCCAGCAGCCAGGCGCCTCGAGGCTCTGGAAACACCATATATTTT
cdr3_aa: CASSQAPRGSGNTIYF

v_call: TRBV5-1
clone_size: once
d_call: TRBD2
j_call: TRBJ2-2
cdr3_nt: TGCGCCAGCAGTCTGGGACTAAACACCGGGGAGCTGTTTTTT
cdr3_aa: CASSLGLNTGELFF

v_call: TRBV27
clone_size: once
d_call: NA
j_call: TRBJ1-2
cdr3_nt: TGTGCCAGCAGTCCACTCCCGCCCAGGGTCTATGGCTACACCTTC
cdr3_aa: CASSPLPPRVYGYTF

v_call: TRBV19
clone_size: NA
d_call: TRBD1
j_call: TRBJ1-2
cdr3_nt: TGTGCCAGTAGTACACGGACAGGGCCCTATGGCTACACCTTC
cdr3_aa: CASSTRTGPYGYTF

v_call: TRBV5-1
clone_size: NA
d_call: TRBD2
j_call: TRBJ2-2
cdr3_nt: TGCGCCAGCAGGCCGGGGACTAGCGGGGGGACCGGGGAGCTGTTTTTT
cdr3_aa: CASRPGTSGGTGELFF

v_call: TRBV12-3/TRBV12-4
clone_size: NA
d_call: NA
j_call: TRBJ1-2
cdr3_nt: TGTGCCAGCAGTTTTACAGGGTCCGATGGCTACACCTTC
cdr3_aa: CASSFTGSDGYTF

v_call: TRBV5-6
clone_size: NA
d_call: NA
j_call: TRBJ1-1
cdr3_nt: TGTGCCAGCAGCTTGCTTATCGGGACTGAAGCTTTCTTT
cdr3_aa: CASSLLIGTEAFF

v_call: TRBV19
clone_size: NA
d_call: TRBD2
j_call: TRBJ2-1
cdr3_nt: TGTGCCAGTAGCACGACTAGCCACAAGTCCTACAATGAGCAGTTCTTC
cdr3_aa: CASSTTSHKSYNEQFF

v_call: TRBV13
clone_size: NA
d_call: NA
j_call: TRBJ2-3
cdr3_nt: TGTGCCAGCAGCCCCCAGGGGGGACAGAGTCTTTTTAGCACAGATACGCAGTATTTT
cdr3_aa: CASSPQGGQSLFSTDTQYF